This entry describes one T cell receptor (beta chain). Its specificity is unknown. Germline CDR1 is WSHSY and CDR2 is SAAADI. There are 14 residues in the CDR3. V was clipped by 7 bases and J by 2 bases; unmatched bases: 5. These data are taken from a study of graft-versus-host responses after intestinal transplantation. The repertoire was sequenced with immunoSEQ multiplex PCR; TCRdb's copy has only in-frame clones and lacks some. The table has over 100,000 clones, over 80% seen once. The sequence derives from a human donor who received an intestinal transplant. The gene calls are TRBV10-2 and TRBJ2-5; 9 bases align to TRBD1. The material sequenced was unstimulated CD4+ T cells sorted from spleen or lymph node cells, taken before intestinal transplant. The CDR3 loop reads CASTRDRDQETQYF. In DNA, the CDR3 is TGCGCCAGCACCAGGGACAGGGATCAAGAGACCCAGTACTTC.